The source of this TCR beta chain is a study of regulatory T cells in long-lasting Graves disease. Study-level results: Not thyroid tissue but only peripheral blood was studied. It was in persistent disease that TRBV28, TRBJ1-2 and TRBJ2-5 were favored.

Notes on this clonotype: Its matching antigen is unknown.

The V end lost 0 bases, the J end lost 2 bases, and 14 bases lay between the germline ends. The length of the CDR3 is 15 residues. From germline, CDR1 is DFQATT and CDR2 SNEGSKA (reference sequence). The authors built TCR beta libraries using iRepertoire HTBI primers and Arm-PCR of CDR3 regions. MiXCR, applied by TCRdb to the multiplex PCR reads, yields one record per CDR3 protein. In the table there are roughly 450,000 distinct CDR3 sequences, about 25% of which are singletons. The time point: persistent/refractory GD, antithyroid drugs over 5 years with positive TRAb. Scientists built the TCR library using RNA that was extracted from PBMCs. Enrollment of patients was through an endocrinology department in Xi'an, China.

The TCR sequence derives from a female donor with Graves disease. The starting material was peripheral blood mononuclear cells (PBMCs), obtained when the disease was refractory, from a patient treated with antithyroid drugs. V is TRBV20-1 and J is TRBJ2-7; TRBD1 is a possible D gene (6 bases). In DNA, the CDR3 is TGCAGTGCTAGAGATTATACAGGGAAGGCCTACGAGCAGTACTTC. Translated, it gives CSARDYTGKAYEQYF.